This T cell receptor (beta chain) comes out of a study of blood T cell repertoires in COVID-19 (dated by TCRdb to about 2020). General notes on the study: Samples covering the acute and convalescent phases of COVID-19 were provided by collaborators in the United States, Italy and Spain. Where available, HLA class I and class II types were obtained from metadata supplied by the sample provider rather than from assay-based typing. The samples were drawn from the first 160 participants of the ongoing ImmuneRACE study and from 950 to 1,500 subjects provided by 6 global collaborators. Nearly every sample came with metadata listing a de-identified subject ID, COVID-19 status, age in years and sex. Subjects who had been exposed to COVID-19, were actively infected with it, or had recovered from it provided the deeply sampled blood TCRbeta repertoires that made up the dataset. The repertoires were released in a freely available public database meant as a resource for research on the immune response to SARS-CoV-2. The material from the prospective study consisted of cDNA or gDNA derived from T cells, B-cell-depleted T cells, or PBMCs.

Collaborating institutions collected whole blood in K2EDTA tubes following their own protocols. Collaborator samples were shipped for TCRbeta analysis as frozen whole blood, isolated PBMCs, or DNA extracted from either sample type. Reading the germline V gene (reference sequence) gives CDR1 LNHDA and CDR2 SQIVND. The junction carries 11 bases between V and J, which are trimmed by 3 bases and 9 bases respectively. From cysteine to phenylalanine, the CDR3 is 12 amino acids long. Only the CDR3 part of the read is kept: 36 bases, read in frame from the first base. What the research found in general, with its limitations: Clinical and demographic metadata were provided uncurated, with the amount varying by source and participant.

With respect to this clone: The target of this receptor is not known. Base qualities are not provided; no much larger clone lies one nucleotide away.

TCRbeta CDR3 regions were amplified from genomic DNA using the immunoSEQ Assay, a bias-controlled multiplex PCR. Per the source publication's procedure: Nucleated cell counts per sample were estimated from amplification of reference gene primers within the assay. Sequence reads were collapsed and filtered to measure the absolute abundance of every unique TCRbeta CDR3 rearrangement. For each sample, productive Simpson clonality was calculated by taking the square root of Simpson's diversity index across productive rearrangements. TCRdb mirrors the immuneACCESS table, restricted to in-frame sequences. Some clones are absent from its copies; in checked studies, under half trace to an unresolved V gene, and the reason for the others is unknown. V and J calls and clone size are copied from that table; D and trimming were computed from the DNA. The sample table records approximately 46,000 clones; roughly four fifths of these occur just once. Approximately 3% of the sample goes to the ten largest clones.

Sequencing was performed on peripheral blood. The clonotype was recovered from a woman aged 60-75 years with acute or convalescent COVID-19. The chain is made from TRBV19 and TRBJ1-1; the D gene is perhaps TRBD1, on 6 matching bases. The DNA is TGTGCCAGTAGTATTCCAGGGGTACAAGCTTTCTTT. It codes for CASSIPGVQAFF.